This T cell receptor beta chain was sequenced in a study of T cell clusters in autoimmune cytopenias. Multiplex touch-down PCR amplified TRB using TRB-A and TRB-B pools in one tube. One entry per CDR3 protein, without DNA, is what TCRdb gives after re-calling the multiplex PCR reads. The sample table includes about 3,600 distinct CDR3 sequences. TRB was amplified from about 270 ng of peripheral blood genomic DNA per sample. Turning to this clonotype: Its antigen is not known.

The study's findings and limits: TRB repertoire shifts in secondary cytopenia and chronic lymphocytic leukemia mostly reflected lymphoma, not autoimmunity. Clustering suggested that physiological T cell clusters were missing in primary autoimmune cytopenia patients. Active autoimmune hepatitis patients had almost three-fold fewer exclusive TRB clusters than healthy donors. Comparing secondary cytopenia with chronic lymphocytic leukemia showed no cluster-lack signature, apparently masked by lymphoma repertoire.

What was sequenced was peripheral blood. The TCR sequence derives from a human donor with an autoimmune cytopenia or autoimmune hepatitis (not recorded which).

CDR3 amino acids: CASSEQGTGSGQPQHF. This rearrangement joins TRBV10-2 to TRBJ1-5; the D call of TRBD1 rests on TCRdb alone, since no DNA is present to check it. CDR1 is WSHSY, CDR2 SAAADI, per germline. The length of the CDR3 is 16 residues.